A single sample gave rise to the 8 T cell receptor beta chains below, sequenced in a study of T cells in Graves' hyperthyroidism and ophthalmopathy. Template material for amplifying TCR beta CDR3 regions consisted of RNA transcripts. An initial round of RT-PCR targeting the TCR CDR3 relied on the HTBI primer set. From the multiplex PCR reads, TCRdb called clonotypes with MiXCR, one entry per CDR3 protein. The sample has around 350,000 distinct CDR3 sequences; less than 15% are singletons. The specimen was blood. These receptors all come from a woman aged 18-29 years with Graves' hyperthyroidism.

This clonotype was observed at least ten times. The chain has TRBV3-1 and TRBJ2-3; TRBD2 matches at 7 bases. The CDR3 runs 16 residues. Trimming removed 4 bases from V and 6 bases from J; junction bases left unmatched: 13. Germline V CDR1 and CDR2: LGHDT, YNNKEL (reference sequence). CDR3 amino acids: CASSRNDPLGGDTQYF. The CDR3, as DNA: TGTGCCAGCAGCCGAAACGACCCCCTGGGGGGGGATACGCAGTATTTT.

This clonotype has at least ten counts. The rearrangement links TRBV20-1 to TRBJ2-2; 8 positions match TRBD1. With 7 bases clipped from V and 5 bases from J, the junction kept 9 bases outside the gene matches. In germline, CDR1 is DFQATT, CDR2 SNEGSKA (reference sequence). This CDR3 spans 14 amino acids. This CDR3 reads CSVSTGVGTGELFF. DNA for the CDR3: TGCAGTGTCTCGACAGGGGTAGGGACCGGGGAGCTGTTTTTT.

This clonotype has more than one count but fewer than ten. The chain recombines TRBV20-1 with TRBJ2-7; D is unresolved. Germline lookup yields CDR1 DFQATT and CDR2 SNEGSKA (reference sequence). This CDR3 comprises 11 residues. V was shortened by 5 bases and J by 2 bases, with 7 bases between the two germline ends. The CDR3 here is CSAFLAYEQYF. The CDR3 DNA reads TGCAGTGCTTTTTTGGCCTACGAGCAGTACTTC.

This clonotype showed up many times. The chain couples TRBV20-1 to TRBJ1-1; no clear D gene. Germline V lookup: CDR1 DFQATT, CDR2 SNEGSKA (reference sequence). V was pared by 7 bases and J by 11 bases, with 14 bases between. CDR3 length: 10 amino acids. DNA of the CDR3: TGCAGTGTTGGGAAGGGAATGGCTTTCTTT. This encodes CSVGKGMAFF.

This clonotype was detected ten times or more. The chain joins TRBV20-1 to TRBJ2-1; TRBD1 or TRBD2 may be the D gene (6 bases each). Trimming cost V 1 base and J 0 bases, with 13 bases left between them. Germline CDR1 reads DFQATT; CDR2 reads SNEGSKA (reference sequence). The CDR3 contains 16 residues. DNA of the CDR3: TGCAGTGCTAGAGGCAGGGGCGGGGCCTCCTACAATGAGCAGTTCTTC. Translating it yields CSARGRGGASYNEQFF.

The chain is built from TRBV19 and TRBJ1-3; D is uncertain. Trimming took 7 bases from V and 0 from J, leaving 7 bases between them. The CDR3 is 13 amino acids. Germline V gives CDR1 LNHDA, CDR2 SQIVND (reference sequence). The CDR3 bases are TGTGCCAGTACCTTGAGCTCTGGAAACACCATATATTTT. It translates to CASTLSSGNTIYF. Full variable domain (remainder filled in from reference TRBV19 and TRBJ1-3): DGGITQSPKYLFRKEGQNVTLSCEQNLNHDAMYWYRQDPGQGLRLIYYSQIVNDFQKGDIAEGYSVSREKKESFPLTVTSAQKNPTAFYLCASTLSSGNTIYFGEGSWLTVV.

This clonotype was counted once. The chain combines TRBV20-1 with TRBJ1-1; D uncertain. V was shortened by 1 base and J by 6 bases, with 12 bases between the two germline ends. CDR3 size: 13 residues. From germline, CDR1 is DFQATT and CDR2 SNEGSKA (reference sequence). CDR3 DNA sequence: TGCAGTGCTAGAGGGGCGGGAAACCCTGAAGCTTTCTTT. Translation gives CSARGAGNPEAFF.

This clonotype was counted at least ten times. The V call is TRBV19, the J call TRBJ2-1; TRBD1 agrees at 9 bases. The CDR3 is 14 amino acids. Germline V gives CDR1 LNHDA, CDR2 SQIVND (reference sequence). V dropped 4 bases and J dropped 8; count of bases not matched to a gene: 6. CDR3 in DNA: TGTGCCAGTAGTAGGGACAGGGATAGGTATGAGCAGTTCTTC. It yields the protein CASSRDRDRYEQFF.